The clone carrying this TCR beta chain occurred once. The CDR3 is made up of 17 amino acids. The V and J ends lost 2 bases and 0 bases respectively, with 11 bases between them. The germline CDR1 and CDR2 sequences are PRHDT and FYEKMQ (reference sequence). The data were obtained in a study of neoadjuvant anti-PD-1 for oral cavity cancer. Study at large: Non-progressing patients received a fourth nivolumab dose near day 43, then surgery on days 50-56.

Time point specified: after neoadjuvant nivolumab, at surgical resection. PBMC libraries mostly used roughly 500 ng of input genomic DNA, with six replicates per sample. TCRdb's table, derived via immunoSEQ multiplex PCR, lists solely in-frame clones and lacks some. The table includes roughly 13,000 clones, 65% to 75% detected once. The sequence was collected from a person between 35 and 79 years old with oral cavity squamous cell carcinoma. V gene TRBV13 combines with J gene TRBJ2-6, with a weak D call TRBD2 (6 bases). Sequences were derived from PBMCs, sampled after nivolumab (anti-PD-1) treatment. The CDR3 DNA is TGTGCCAGCAGCTTAACGGCGGGATACTCTGGGGCCAACGTCCTGACTTTC. Its translation is CASSLTAGYSGANVLTF. The whole variable domain, remainder taken from reference TRBV13 and TRBJ2-6, is AAGVIQSPRHLIKEKRETATLKCYPIPRHDTVYWYQQGPGQDPQFLISFYEKMQSDKGSIPDRFSAQQFSDYHSELNMSSLELGDSALYFCASSLTAGYSGANVLTFGAGSRLTVL.